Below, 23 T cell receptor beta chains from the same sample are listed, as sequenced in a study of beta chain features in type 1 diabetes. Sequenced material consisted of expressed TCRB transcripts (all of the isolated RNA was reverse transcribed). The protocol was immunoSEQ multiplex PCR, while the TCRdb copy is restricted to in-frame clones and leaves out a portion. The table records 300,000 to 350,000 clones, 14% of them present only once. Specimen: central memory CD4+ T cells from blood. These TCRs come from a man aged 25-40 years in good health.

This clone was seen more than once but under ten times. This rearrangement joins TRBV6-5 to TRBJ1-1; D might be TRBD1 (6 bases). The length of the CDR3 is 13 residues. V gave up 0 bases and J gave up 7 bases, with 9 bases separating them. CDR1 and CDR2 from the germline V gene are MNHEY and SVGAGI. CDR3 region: CASSYSRGDEAFF. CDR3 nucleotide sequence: TGTGCCAGCAGTTACTCCAGGGGAGATGAAGCTTTCTTT.

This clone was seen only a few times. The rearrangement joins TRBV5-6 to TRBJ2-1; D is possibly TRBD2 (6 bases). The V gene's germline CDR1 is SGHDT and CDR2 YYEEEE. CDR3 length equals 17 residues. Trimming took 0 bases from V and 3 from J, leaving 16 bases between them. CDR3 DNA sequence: TGTGCCAGCAGCTTGGCCGGAGCGGGCACTTACTACAATGAGCAGTTCTTC. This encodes CASSLAGAGTYYNEQFF.

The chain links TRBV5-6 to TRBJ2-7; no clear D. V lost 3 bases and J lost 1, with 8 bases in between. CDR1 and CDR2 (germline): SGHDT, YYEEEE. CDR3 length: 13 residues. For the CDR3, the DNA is TGTGCCAGCAGCTCCCGGAAGTCCTACGAGCAGTACTTC. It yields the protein CASSSRKSYEQYF.

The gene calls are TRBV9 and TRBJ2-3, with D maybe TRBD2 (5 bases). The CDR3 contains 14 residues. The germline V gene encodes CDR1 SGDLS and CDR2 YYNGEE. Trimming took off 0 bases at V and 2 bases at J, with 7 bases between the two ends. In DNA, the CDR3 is TGTGCCAGCAGCGTAGGACTATTCACAGATACGCAGTATTTT. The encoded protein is CASSVGLFTDTQYF.

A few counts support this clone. For the CDR3, the DNA is TGTGCCAGCAGCTACGCGACAGGGGGCGTCTATGGCTACACCTTC. Translation: CASSYATGGVYGYTF. V is TRBV5-6 and J is TRBJ1-2; 10 positions agree with TRBD1. The CDR3 runs 15 residues. Germline CDR1 is SGHDT and CDR2 is YYEEEE. V trimming: 3 bases; J trimming: 4 bases; junction bases outside the gene matches: 6. Supplemented by reference TRBV5-6 and TRBJ1-2, the full variable domain reads DAGVTQSPTHLIKTRGQQVTLRCSPKSGHDTVSWYQQALGQGPQFIFQYYEEEERQRGNFPDRFSGHQFPNYSSELNVNALLLGDSALYLCASSYATGGVYGYTFGSGTRLTVV.

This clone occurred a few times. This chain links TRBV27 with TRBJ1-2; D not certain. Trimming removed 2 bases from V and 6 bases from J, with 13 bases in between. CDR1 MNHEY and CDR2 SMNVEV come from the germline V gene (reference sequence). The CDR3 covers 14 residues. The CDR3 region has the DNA TGTGCCAGCAGTTTAATGTCACCCAGAGATGGCTACACCTTC. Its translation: CASSLMSPRDGYTF.

The CDR3 nucleotides are TGTGCCAGCAGCAACGAACAGGGAGCAACTAATGAAAAACTGTTTTTT. Amino acids: CASSNEQGATNEKLFF. V gene TRBV5-6 combines with J gene TRBJ1-4; tentative D call: TRBD1 (6 bases). The CDR3 runs to 16 residues. CDR1 and CDR2 from the germline V gene are SGHDT and YYEEEE. Trimming stripped 4 bases from V and 0 bases from J, with 13 bases between.

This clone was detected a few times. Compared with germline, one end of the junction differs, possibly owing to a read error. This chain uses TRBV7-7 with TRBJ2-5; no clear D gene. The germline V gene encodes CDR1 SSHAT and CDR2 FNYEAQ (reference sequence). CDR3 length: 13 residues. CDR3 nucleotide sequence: TGCGCCAGCAGCCAAGATGATGAAGAGACCCAGTACTTC. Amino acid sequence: CASSQDDEETQYF. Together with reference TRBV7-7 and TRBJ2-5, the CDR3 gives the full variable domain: GAGVSQSPRYKVTKRGQDVTLRCDPISSHATLYWYQQALGQGPEFLTYFNYEAQPDKSGLPSDRFSAERPEGSISTLTIQRTEQRDSAMYRCASSQDDEETQYFGPGTRLLVL.

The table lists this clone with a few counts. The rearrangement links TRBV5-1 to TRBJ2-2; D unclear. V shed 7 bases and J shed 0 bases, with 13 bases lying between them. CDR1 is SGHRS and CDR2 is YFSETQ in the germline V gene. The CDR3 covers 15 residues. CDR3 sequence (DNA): TGCGCCAGCTATACCGGAAACCCGAACACCGGGGAGCTGTTTTTT. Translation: CASYTGNPNTGELFF.

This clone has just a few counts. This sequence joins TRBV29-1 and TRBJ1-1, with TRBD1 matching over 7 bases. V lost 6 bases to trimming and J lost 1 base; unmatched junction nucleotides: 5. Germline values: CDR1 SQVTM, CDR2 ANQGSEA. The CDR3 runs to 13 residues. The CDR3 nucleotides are TGCAGCGTGCACTCAGGGGGGAACACTGAAGCTTTCTTT. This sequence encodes CSVHSGGNTEAFF.

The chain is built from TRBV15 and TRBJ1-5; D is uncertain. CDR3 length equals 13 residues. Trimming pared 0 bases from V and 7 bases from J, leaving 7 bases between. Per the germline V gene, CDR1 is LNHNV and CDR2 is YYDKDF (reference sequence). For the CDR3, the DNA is TGTGCCACCAGCAGAGATTTACGCCAGCCCCAGCATTTT. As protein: CATSRDLRQPQHF.

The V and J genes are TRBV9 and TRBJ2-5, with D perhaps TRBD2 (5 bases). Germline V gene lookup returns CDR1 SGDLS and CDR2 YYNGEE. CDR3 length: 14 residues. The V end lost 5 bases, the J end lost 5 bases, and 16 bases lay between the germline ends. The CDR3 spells CASSPTLATETQYF. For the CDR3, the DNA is TGTGCCAGCAGTCCGACGCTAGCTACGGAGACCCAGTACTTC.

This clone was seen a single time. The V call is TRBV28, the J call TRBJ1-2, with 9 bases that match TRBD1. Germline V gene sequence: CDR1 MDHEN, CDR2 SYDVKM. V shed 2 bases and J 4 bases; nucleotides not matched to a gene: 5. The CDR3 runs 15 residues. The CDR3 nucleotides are TGTGCCAGCAGTTTACGACAGGGGGAAAGCTATGGCTACACCTTC. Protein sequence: CASSLRQGESYGYTF.

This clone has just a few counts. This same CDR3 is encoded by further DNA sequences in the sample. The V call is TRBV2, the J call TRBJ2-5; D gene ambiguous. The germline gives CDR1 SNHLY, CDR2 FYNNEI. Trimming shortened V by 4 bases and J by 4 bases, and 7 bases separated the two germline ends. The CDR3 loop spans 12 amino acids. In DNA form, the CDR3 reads TGTGCCAGCAGTGGGGGATTAGAGACCCAGTACTTC. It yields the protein CASSGGLETQYF.

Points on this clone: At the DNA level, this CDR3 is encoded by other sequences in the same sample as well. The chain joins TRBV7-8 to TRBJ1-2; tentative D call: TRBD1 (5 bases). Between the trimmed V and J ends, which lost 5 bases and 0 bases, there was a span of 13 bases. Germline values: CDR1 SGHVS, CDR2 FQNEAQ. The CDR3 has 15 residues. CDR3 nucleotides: TGTGCCAGCAGCCCCGGGGGGTTTTCTAACTATGGCTACACCTTC. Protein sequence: CASSPGGFSNYGYTF.

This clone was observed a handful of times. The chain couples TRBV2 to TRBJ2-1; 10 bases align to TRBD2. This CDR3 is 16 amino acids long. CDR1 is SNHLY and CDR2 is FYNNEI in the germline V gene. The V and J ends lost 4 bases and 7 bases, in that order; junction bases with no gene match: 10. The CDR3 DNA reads TGTGCCAGCAGTGCTGCTAGCGGGGGTTTTGGGAATGAGCAGTTCTTC. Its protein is CASSAASGGFGNEQFF.

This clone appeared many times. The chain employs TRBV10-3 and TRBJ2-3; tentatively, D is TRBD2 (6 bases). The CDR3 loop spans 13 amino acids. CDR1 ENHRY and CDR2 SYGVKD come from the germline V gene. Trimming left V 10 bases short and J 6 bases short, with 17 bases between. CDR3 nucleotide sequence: TGTGCCACCTTACCGGGAGACGGGGATACGCAGTATTTT. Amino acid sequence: CATLPGDGDTQYF.

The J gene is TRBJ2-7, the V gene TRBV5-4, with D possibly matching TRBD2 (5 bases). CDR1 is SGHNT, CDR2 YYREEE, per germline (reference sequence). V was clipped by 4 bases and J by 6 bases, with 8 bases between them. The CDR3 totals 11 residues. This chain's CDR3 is CASSPEVEQYF. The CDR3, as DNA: TGTGCCAGCAGCCCGGAGGTCGAGCAGTACTTC.

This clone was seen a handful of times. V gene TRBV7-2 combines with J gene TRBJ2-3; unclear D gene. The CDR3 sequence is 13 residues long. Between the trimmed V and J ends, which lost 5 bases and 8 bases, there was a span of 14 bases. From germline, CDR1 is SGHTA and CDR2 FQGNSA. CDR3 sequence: CASSPPLGGTQYF. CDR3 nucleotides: TGTGCCAGCAGCCCGCCCCTCGGCGGTACGCAGTATTTT.

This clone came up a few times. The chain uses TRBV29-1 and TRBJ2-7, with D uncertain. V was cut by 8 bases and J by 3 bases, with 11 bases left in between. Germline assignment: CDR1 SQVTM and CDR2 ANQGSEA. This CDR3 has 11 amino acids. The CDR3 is CSFSQDYEQYF. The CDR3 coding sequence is TGCAGCTTTAGCCAAGACTACGAGCAGTACTTC.

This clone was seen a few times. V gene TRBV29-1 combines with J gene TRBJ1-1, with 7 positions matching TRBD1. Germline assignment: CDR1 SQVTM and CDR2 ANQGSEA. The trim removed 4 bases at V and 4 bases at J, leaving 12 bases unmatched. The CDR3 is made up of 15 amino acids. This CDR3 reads CSVAGQAGRATEAFF. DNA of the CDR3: TGCAGCGTTGCCGGACAGGCGGGGCGGGCCACTGAAGCTTTCTTT.

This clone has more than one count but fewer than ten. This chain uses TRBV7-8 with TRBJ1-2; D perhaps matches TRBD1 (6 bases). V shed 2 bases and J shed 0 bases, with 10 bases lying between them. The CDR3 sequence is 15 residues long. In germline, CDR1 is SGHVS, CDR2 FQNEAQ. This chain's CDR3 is CASSLRGTTNYGYTF. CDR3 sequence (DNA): TGTGCCAGCAGCTTAAGGGGGACTACTAACTATGGCTACACCTTC.

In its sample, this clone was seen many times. The CDR3 region is CASSPPARSDTQYF. The CDR3 nucleotides read TGTGCCAGCTCACCACCTGCCCGATCAGATACGCAGTATTTT. The chain uses TRBV18 and TRBJ2-3; no clear D gene. CDR3 length: 14 residues. Germline loops: CDR1 KGHSH, CDR2 LQKENI. Between the trimmed V and J ends, which lost 0 bases and 4 bases, there was a span of 8 bases.